This T cell receptor (beta chain) was retrieved from a study of tumor and adjacent non-tumor tissue in lung cancer. General observations from the study: Tumor tissue had significantly higher TCR diversity than normal lung. Higher tumor TCR diversity was associated with shorter survival.

No cell sorting was done before RNA was extracted from the tissue. The normal lung tissue was taken more than 3 cm from the tumor edge. The CDR3 consists of 15 residues. The V segment lost 2 bases and the J segment 6 bases; nucleotides outside the gene matches: 8. Germline CDR1 reads GTSNPN; CDR2 reads SVGIG (reference sequence). About this clonotype: Its specificity is unknown.

TCRbeta libraries were built with three rounds of nested PCR, modified from ARM-PCR. TCRdb recomputed calls from the multiplex PCR reads with MiXCR, one row per CDR3 protein. The sample records 40,000 to 50,000 distinct CDR3 sequences, 64% being singletons. The sample consisted of distant non-tumor lung tissue. The chain combines TRBV30 with TRBJ2-3; the match to TRBD2 covers 10 bases. The clonotype was recovered from a woman aged 70-85 years with non-small cell lung cancer. The CDR3 is CAWSKAGGQFDTQYF. For the CDR3, the DNA is TGTGCCTGGAGTAAAGCGGGAGGGCAATTTGATACGCAGTATTTT.